Listed below are T cell receptor beta chains from one sample, sequenced in a study of PD-1 blockade in classical Hodgkin lymphoma. Some clones are missing from TCRdb's copy, which holds only in-frame ones; the method was immunoSEQ multiplex PCR. The table includes about 5,000 clones, less than 90% detected once. What was sequenced was CD8+ T cells from blood. These receptors were taken from a human donor with classical Hodgkin lymphoma. Each CDR3 is given with its conserved first and last residue. D genes are given only for firm matches. Size is stated for part of the rows, as once, few or many counts, or as a class when the clone is expanded.

clone size: .; V gene: TRBV25-1; J gene: TRBJ1-1; D gene: TRBD1; CDR3 DNA: TGTGCCAGCATGGGACTTAGGACAGGGAACACTGAAGCTTTCTTT; CDR3 protein: CASMGLRTGNTEAFF
clone size: .; V gene: TRBV5-4; J gene: TRBJ2-1; D gene: .; CDR3 DNA: TGTGCCAGCAGCTCAACGGATGGGGGGGAGCAGTTCTTC; CDR3 protein: CASSSTDGGEQFF
clone size: .; V gene: TRBV30; J gene: TRBJ2-1; D gene: TRBD2; CDR3 DNA: TGTGCCGGGACCCACACACTAGCGGGGGATTACAATGAGCAGTTCTTC; CDR3 protein: CAGTHTLAGDYNEQFF
clone size: .; V gene: TRBV6-1; J gene: TRBJ1-5; D gene: TRBD1; CDR3 DNA: TGTGCCAGCAGTGAAGGACAGGGCTACGAGCCCCAGCATTTT; CDR3 protein: CASSEGQGYEPQHF
clone size: .; V gene: TRBV7-6; J gene: TRBJ2-5; D gene: TRBD2; CDR3 DNA: TGTGCCAGCAGCCCGGGACTAGGGCTTTTAGGGGAGACCCAGTACTTC; CDR3 protein: CASSPGLGLLGETQYF
clone size: .; V gene: TRBV27; J gene: TRBJ1-1; D gene: .; CDR3 DNA: TGTGCCAGCAACTTTCACAGGGACACTGAAGCTTTCTTT; CDR3 protein: CASNFHRDTEAFF
clone size: once; V gene: TRBV25-1; J gene: TRBJ2-7; D gene: .; CDR3 DNA: TGTGCCAGCAGCAATGGGGGAGACGAGCAGTACTTC; CDR3 protein: CASSNGGDEQYF
clone size: .; V gene: TRBV6-1; J gene: TRBJ2-4; D gene: .; CDR3 DNA: TGTGCCAGCGGTGGGGGGACCCTAGCCAAAAACATTCAGTACTTC; CDR3 protein: CASGGGTLAKNIQYF
clone size: few; V gene: TRBV19; J gene: TRBJ1-2; D gene: TRBD1; CDR3 DNA: TGTGCCAGTACCCCTCTTCAGGGGGATGGCTACACCTTC; CDR3 protein: CASTPLQGDGYTF
clone size: .; V gene: TRBV7-9; J gene: TRBJ1-4; D gene: TRBD1; CDR3 DNA: TGTGCCAGCAGCTTAAGCCCCGGGACAGGGGAGGGAAAACTGTTTTTT; CDR3 protein: CASSLSPGTGEGKLFF
clone size: once; V gene: TRBV12-5; J gene: TRBJ2-1; D gene: TRBD2; CDR3 DNA: TGTGCTAGTGGTTTGTGGCCTGTGGGCGGGAGTAATAGTGGTGAGCAGTTCTTC; CDR3 protein: CASGLWPVGGSNSGEQFF
clone size: .; V gene: TRBV15; J gene: TRBJ2-1; D gene: .; CDR3 DNA: TGTGCCACCAGCAGAGATCATGAGGGAAATGAGCAGTTCTTC; CDR3 protein: CATSRDHEGNEQFF
clone size: once; V gene: TRBV11-2; J gene: TRBJ2-2; D gene: TRBD1; CDR3 DNA: TGTGCCAGCAGCTTTGGGACAGGGAACACCGGGGAGCTGTTTTTT; CDR3 protein: CASSFGTGNTGELFF
clone size: .; V gene: TRBV14; J gene: TRBJ2-5; D gene: TRBD2; CDR3 DNA: TGTGCCAGCAGCCAAGCTAGCGGGAGGGCCCGTGAGACCCAGTACTTC; CDR3 protein: CASSQASGRARETQYF
clone size: .; V gene: TRBV19; J gene: TRBJ2-6; D gene: TRBD1; CDR3 DNA: TGTGCCTGTACCAGTACAGGGGAGACTGGGGCCAACGTCCTGACTTTC; CDR3 protein: CACTSTGETGANVLTF
clone size: .; V gene: TRBV28; J gene: TRBJ2-7; D gene: .; CDR3 DNA: TGTGCCAGCAGTCAAACAGGGACCTACGAGCAGTACTTC; CDR3 protein: CASSQTGTYEQYF
clone size: .; V gene: TRBV25-1; J gene: TRBJ2-3; D gene: .; CDR3 DNA: TGTGCCAGCAGTTCGAGTGGGCGCGGAGGAGATACGCAGTATTTT; CDR3 protein: CASSSSGRGGDTQYF
clone size: .; V gene: TRBV6-1; J gene: TRBJ1-2; D gene: .; CDR3 DNA: TGTGCCAGCAGTGAAGCGGGACCTGGGAACCTCTATGGCTACACCTTC; CDR3 protein: CASSEAGPGNLYGYTF
clone size: .; V gene: TRBV5-4; J gene: TRBJ2-1; D gene: .; CDR3 DNA: TGTGCCAGCAGCTTGGACGGCGGGCCGAACAATGAGCAGTTCTTC; CDR3 protein: CASSLDGGPNNEQFF
clone size: .; V gene: TRBV4-1; J gene: TRBJ2-7; D gene: .; CDR3 DNA: TGCGCCAGCAGCCAAGGTATAAGCAGTTACGAGCAGTACTTC; CDR3 protein: CASSQGISSYEQYF
clone size: once; V gene: TRBV19; J gene: TRBJ2-7; D gene: .; CDR3 DNA: TGTGCCAGTAGGACGGACAACTTCCACGAGCAGTACTTC; CDR3 protein: CASRTDNFHEQYF
clone size: .; V gene: TRBV30; J gene: TRBJ2-7; D gene: TRBD2; CDR3 DNA: TGTGCCTGGAGCTTCCCCGGGACTATCCACGAGCAGTACTTC; CDR3 protein: CAWSFPGTIHEQYF
clone size: .; V gene: TRBV4-1; J gene: TRBJ2-1; D gene: TRBD2; CDR3 DNA: TGCGCCAGCAGCCAACCTCCGGACGGGAGGGCCAACAATGAGCAGTTCTTC; CDR3 protein: CASSQPPDGRANNEQFF
clone size: .; V gene: TRBV25-1; J gene: TRBJ2-1; D gene: TRBD2; CDR3 DNA: TGTGCCAGCAGTGACCCTGCCGGGACTAGCGGGAGGGCCCCTGAGCAGTTCTTC; CDR3 protein: CASSDPAGTSGRAPEQFF